Listed below are T cell receptor beta chains from one sample, sequenced in a study of control samples from healthy donors and cancer patients. Assay: immunoSEQ multiplex PCR; the TCRdb copy retains only in-frame clones and omits some. The sample lists about 150,000 clones, 70% to 90% occurring once. Specimen: blood. These receptors all come from a man aged 18 to 30 in good health. The CDR3 runs from the conserved cysteine through the conserved F or W. The order of the fields is D gene, J gene, V gene, clone size, CDR3 DNA, CDR3 protein. A D gene is named only where the DNA matches it firmly. A clone size is listed for some rows: how often the clone was seen (once, few, many), or a class if it is expanded.

D gene: -
J gene: TRBJ1-6
V gene: TRBV5-1
clone size: -
CDR3 DNA: TGCGCCAGCAGCCAGGACACCGATAATTCACCCCTCCACTTT
CDR3 protein: CASSQDTDNSPLHF

D gene: -
J gene: TRBJ2-7
V gene: TRBV5-4
clone size: once
CDR3 DNA: TGTGCCAGCAGCTTGTCGTTCAGGGGCGACGAGCAGTACTTC
CDR3 protein: CASSLSFRGDEQYF

D gene: -
J gene: TRBJ1-3
V gene: TRBV4-3
clone size: -
CDR3 DNA: TGCGCCAGCAGCCAGGTCTCTGGAAACACCATATATTTT
CDR3 protein: CASSQVSGNTIYF

D gene: -
J gene: TRBJ2-7
V gene: TRBV4-1
clone size: -
CDR3 DNA: TGCGCCAGCAGCCAAGATTCCAGTGTTACCTACGAGCAGTACTTC
CDR3 protein: CASSQDSSVTYEQYF

D gene: TRBD2
J gene: TRBJ2-1
V gene: TRBV4-2
clone size: -
CDR3 DNA: TGTGCCAGCAGCCAAGAGGCGGGGGGGCCAAAAGAGCAGTTCTTC
CDR3 protein: CASSQEAGGPKEQFF

D gene: -
J gene: TRBJ2-7
V gene: TRBV13
clone size: -
CDR3 DNA: TGTGCCAGCAGCCCTGGAGGGGGTCGCTACGAGCAGTACTTC
CDR3 protein: CASSPGGGRYEQYF

D gene: TRBD2
J gene: TRBJ2-1
V gene: TRBV7-2
clone size: few
CDR3 DNA: TGTGCCAGCAGCTTACCCCGGGGGGGGACCGGTAACAATGAGCAGTTCTTC
CDR3 protein: CASSLPRGGTGNNEQFF

D gene: -
J gene: TRBJ2-5
V gene: TRBV28
clone size: -
CDR3 DNA: TGTGCCAGCAGTTCGGGTCCCGAGACCCAGTACTTC
CDR3 protein: CASSSGPETQYF

D gene: -
J gene: TRBJ1-2
V gene: TRBV14
clone size: -
CDR3 DNA: TGTGCCAGCAGCCCACCGGGGGAGAGGGGCTACACCTTC
CDR3 protein: CASSPPGERGYTF

D gene: -
J gene: TRBJ1-1
V gene: TRBV11-3
clone size: once
CDR3 DNA: TGTGCCAGCAAAGCGGAGAACACTGAAGCTTTCTTT
CDR3 protein: CASKAENTEAFF

D gene: -
J gene: TRBJ1-5
V gene: TRBV7-8
clone size: -
CDR3 DNA: TGTGCCAGCAGCTCCAACTTGGATGGATCTCAGCCCCAGCATTTT
CDR3 protein: CASSSNLDGSQPQHF

D gene: -
J gene: TRBJ1-4
V gene: TRBV6-5
clone size: -
CDR3 DNA: TGTGCCACCCGAGGGAACTCTAGAGGGGAAAAACTGTTTTTT
CDR3 protein: CATRGNSRGEKLFF

D gene: -
J gene: TRBJ1-6
V gene: TRBV21-1
clone size: -
CDR3 DNA: TGTGCCAGCAGGGGGGGAGGTTCTGGTAATTCACCCCTCCACTTT
CDR3 protein: CASRGGGSGNSPLHF

D gene: -
J gene: TRBJ1-2
V gene: TRBV24-1
clone size: -
CDR3 DNA: TGTGCCACCAGTGATTTCGGGGTCCCTGGCTACACCTTC
CDR3 protein: CATSDFGVPGYTF

D gene: TRBD1
J gene: TRBJ2-7
V gene: TRBV14
clone size: once
CDR3 DNA: TGTGCCAGCAGCCAACGGCGAGCACACGGGACAGACTACGAGCAGTACTTC
CDR3 protein: CASSQRRAHGTDYEQYF

D gene: -
J gene: TRBJ1-5
V gene: TRBV3-1/TRBV3-2
clone size: -
CDR3 DNA: TGTGCCAGCAGCCCCGCGGGGGCAGGGAGCAATCAGCCCCAGCATTTT
CDR3 protein: CASSPAGAGSNQPQHF

D gene: TRBD2
J gene: TRBJ2-1
V gene: TRBV19
clone size: once
CDR3 DNA: TGTGCCAGTAGTAGACCGATTACTAGCGGGGGGGACAATGAGCAGTTCTTC
CDR3 protein: CASSRPITSGGDNEQFF

D gene: -
J gene: TRBJ1-2
V gene: TRBV4-2
clone size: -
CDR3 DNA: TGTGCCAGCAGCCCCCAGCCCCCGGGGACTTATGGCTACACCTTC
CDR3 protein: CASSPQPPGTYGYTF

D gene: TRBD1
J gene: TRBJ2-3
V gene: TRBV5-4
clone size: -
CDR3 DNA: TGTGCCAGCAGCACCCGACAGGGTGAAACAGATACGCAGTATTTT
CDR3 protein: CASSTRQGETDTQYF

D gene: TRBD1
J gene: TRBJ1-3
V gene: TRBV15
clone size: -
CDR3 DNA: TGTGCCACCAGCACTCCGACAGGGTCAGGCCGATACGTTGGAAACACCATATATTTT
CDR3 protein: CATSTPTGSGRYVGNTIYF

D gene: -
J gene: TRBJ2-5
V gene: TRBV7-6
clone size: -
CDR3 DNA: TGTGCCAGCAGCTTCGGGGTAACGGTCCGAGAGACCCAGTACTTC
CDR3 protein: CASSFGVTVRETQYF

D gene: -
J gene: TRBJ1-1
V gene: TRBV5-6
clone size: -
CDR3 DNA: TGTGCCAGCAGCTTGGCAGCTTTACCTGAAGCTTTCTTT
CDR3 protein: CASSLAALPEAFF

D gene: TRBD1
J gene: TRBJ1-2
V gene: TRBV4-2
clone size: -
CDR3 DNA: TGTGCCAGCAGCCAAGGGGACAGCGATAACTATGGCTACACCTTC
CDR3 protein: CASSQGDSDNYGYTF

D gene: -
J gene: TRBJ1-2
V gene: TRBV7-2
clone size: -
CDR3 DNA: TGTGCCAGCAGTCCTGACAGGAACTATGGCTACACCTTC
CDR3 protein: CASSPDRNYGYTF

D gene: -
J gene: TRBJ1-6
V gene: TRBV2
clone size: -
CDR3 DNA: TGTGCCAGCGGGCGGGGTACGGGGAATTCACCCCTCCACTTT
CDR3 protein: CASGRGTGNSPLHF

D gene: -
J gene: TRBJ1-2
V gene: TRBV19
clone size: -
CDR3 DNA: TGTGCCAGCTCACAAACGTCCACCTACACCTTC
CDR3 protein: CASSQTSTYTF